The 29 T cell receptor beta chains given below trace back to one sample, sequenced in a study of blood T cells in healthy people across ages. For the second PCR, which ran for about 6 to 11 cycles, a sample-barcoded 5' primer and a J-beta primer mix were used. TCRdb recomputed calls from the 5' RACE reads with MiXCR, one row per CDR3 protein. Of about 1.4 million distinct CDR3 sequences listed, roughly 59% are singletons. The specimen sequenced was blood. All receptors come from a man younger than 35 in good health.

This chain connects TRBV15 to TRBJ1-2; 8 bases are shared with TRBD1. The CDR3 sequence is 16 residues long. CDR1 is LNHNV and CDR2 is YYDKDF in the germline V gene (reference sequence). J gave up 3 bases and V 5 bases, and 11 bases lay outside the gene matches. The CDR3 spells CATSPNPLTGDYGYTF. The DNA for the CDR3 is TGTGCCACCAGCCCAAACCCGTTGACAGGGGACTATGGCTACACCTTC.

CDR3 loop: CSATDRLAGGEAFF. In nucleotides, the CDR3 is TGCAGTGCTACCGACAGGCTCGCAGGGGGTGAAGCTTTCTTT. The chain has TRBV20-1 and TRBJ1-1; 7 bases line up with TRBD1. This CDR3 region has 14 residues. J lost 7 bases, V lost 4 bases, and 12 bases had no gene match. The germline gives CDR1 DFQATT, CDR2 SNEGSKA (reference sequence).

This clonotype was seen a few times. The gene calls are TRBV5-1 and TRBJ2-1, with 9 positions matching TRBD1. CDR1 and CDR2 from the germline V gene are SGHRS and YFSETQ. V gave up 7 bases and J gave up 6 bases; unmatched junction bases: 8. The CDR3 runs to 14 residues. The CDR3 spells CASSPTGGSNEQFF. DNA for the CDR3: TGCGCCAGCTCCCCGACAGGGGGGTCCAATGAGCAGTTCTTC.

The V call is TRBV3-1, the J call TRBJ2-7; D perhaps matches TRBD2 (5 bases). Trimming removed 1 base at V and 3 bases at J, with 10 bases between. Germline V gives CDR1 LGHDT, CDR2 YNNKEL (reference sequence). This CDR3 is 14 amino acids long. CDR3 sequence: CASSQVEEIYEQYF. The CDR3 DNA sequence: TGTGCCAGCAGCCAAGTGGAGGAAATCTACGAGCAGTACTTC.

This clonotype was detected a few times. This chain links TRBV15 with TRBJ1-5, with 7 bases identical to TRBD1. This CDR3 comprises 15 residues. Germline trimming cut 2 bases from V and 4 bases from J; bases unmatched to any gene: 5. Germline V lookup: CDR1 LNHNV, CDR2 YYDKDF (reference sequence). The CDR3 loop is CATSRRGTVNQPQHF. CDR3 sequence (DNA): TGTGCCACCAGCAGACGAGGGACAGTAAATCAGCCCCAGCATTTT.

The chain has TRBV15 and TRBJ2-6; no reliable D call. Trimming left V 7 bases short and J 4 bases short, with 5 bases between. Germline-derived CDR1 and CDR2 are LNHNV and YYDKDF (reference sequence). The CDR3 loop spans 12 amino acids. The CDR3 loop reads CATTPGANVLTF. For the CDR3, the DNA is TGTGCCACCACCCCAGGGGCCAACGTCCTGACTTTC.

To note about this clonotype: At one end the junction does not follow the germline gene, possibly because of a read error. The CDR3 region has the DNA TGCGCCAACAGCTTGCGGACAGCTGGGGCCAACGTCCTGACTTTC. The encoded protein is CANSLRTAGANVLTF. The chain couples TRBV5-1 to TRBJ2-6; possible D gene TRBD1, 6 bases. The germline V gene has CDR1 SGHRS and CDR2 YFSETQ. CDR3 length: 15 amino acids.

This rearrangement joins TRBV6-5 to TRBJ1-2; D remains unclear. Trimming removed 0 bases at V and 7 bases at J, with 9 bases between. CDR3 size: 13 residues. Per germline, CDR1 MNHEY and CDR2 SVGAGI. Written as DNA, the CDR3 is TGTGCCAGCAGTTACTCGAGTAATCTTGGCTACACCTTC. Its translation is CASSYSSNLGYTF.

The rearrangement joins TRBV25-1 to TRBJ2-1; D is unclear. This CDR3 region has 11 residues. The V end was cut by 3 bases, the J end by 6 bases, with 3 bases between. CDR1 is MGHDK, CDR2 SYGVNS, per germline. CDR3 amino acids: CASSDTNEQFF. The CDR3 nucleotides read TGTGCCAGCAGTGACACCAATGAGCAGTTCTTC.

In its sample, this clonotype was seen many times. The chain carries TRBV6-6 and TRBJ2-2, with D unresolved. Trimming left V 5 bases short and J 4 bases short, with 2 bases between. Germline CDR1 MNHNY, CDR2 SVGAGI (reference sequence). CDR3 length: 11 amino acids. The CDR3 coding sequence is TGTGCCAGCAGTGTCACCGGGGAGCTGTTTTTT. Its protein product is CASSVTGELFF.

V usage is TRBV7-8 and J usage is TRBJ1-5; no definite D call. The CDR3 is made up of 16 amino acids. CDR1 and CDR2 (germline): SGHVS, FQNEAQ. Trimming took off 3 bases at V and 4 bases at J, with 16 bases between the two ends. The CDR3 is CASSFSGQDQNQPQHF. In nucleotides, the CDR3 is TGTGCCAGCAGCTTTAGCGGCCAAGACCAGAATCAGCCCCAGCATTTT.

CDR3 in DNA: TGCAGTGCTATTAAGTTGGGGGCCCCATCCTACGAGCAGTACTTC. Translation: CSAIKLGAPSYEQYF. This chain uses TRBV20-1 with TRBJ2-7, with D tentatively TRBD1 (6 bases). The CDR3 extends over 15 amino acids. From germline, CDR1 is DFQATT and CDR2 SNEGSKA (reference sequence). V lost 4 bases and J 1 base, leaving 17 bases between the germline ends.

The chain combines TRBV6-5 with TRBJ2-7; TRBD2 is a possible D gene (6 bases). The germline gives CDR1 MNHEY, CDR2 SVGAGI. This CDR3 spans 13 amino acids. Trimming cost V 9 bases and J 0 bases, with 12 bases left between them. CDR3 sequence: CASEEGLSYEQYF. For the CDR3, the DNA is TGTGCCAGTGAGGAGGGTCTCTCCTACGAGCAGTACTTC.

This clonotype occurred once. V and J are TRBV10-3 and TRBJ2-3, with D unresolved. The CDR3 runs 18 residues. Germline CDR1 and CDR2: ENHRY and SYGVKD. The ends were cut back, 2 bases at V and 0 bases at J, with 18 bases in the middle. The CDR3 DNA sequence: TGTGCCATCAGTGAGCTCCACCTCGGACCTACTAGCACAGATACGCAGTATTTT. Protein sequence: CAISELHLGPTSTDTQYF.

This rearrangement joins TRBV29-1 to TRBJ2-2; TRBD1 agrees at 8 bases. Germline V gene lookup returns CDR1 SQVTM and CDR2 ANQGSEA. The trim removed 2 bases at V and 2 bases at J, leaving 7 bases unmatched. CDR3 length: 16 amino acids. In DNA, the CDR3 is TGCAGCGTTGAAAGGGGAACAGGGGGAAACACCGGGGAGCTGTTTTTT. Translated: CSVERGTGGNTGELFF.

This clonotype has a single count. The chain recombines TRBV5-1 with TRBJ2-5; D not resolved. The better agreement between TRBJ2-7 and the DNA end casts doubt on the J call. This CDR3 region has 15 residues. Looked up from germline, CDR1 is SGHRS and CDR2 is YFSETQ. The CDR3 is CASSYDSLSGNEQYF. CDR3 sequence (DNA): TGCGCCAGCAGCTACGACTCCCTTTCGGGCAACGAGCAGTACTTC.

This CDR3 reads CSVEEVRADTQYF. The CDR3 region has the DNA TGCAGCGTTGAAGAGGTCAGAGCAGATACGCAGTATTTT. The V and J genes are TRBV29-1 and TRBJ2-3; D is uncertain. Germline CDR1 reads SQVTM; CDR2 reads ANQGSEA. This CDR3 comprises 13 residues. V lost 0 bases to trimming and J lost 4 bases, with 8 bases between them.

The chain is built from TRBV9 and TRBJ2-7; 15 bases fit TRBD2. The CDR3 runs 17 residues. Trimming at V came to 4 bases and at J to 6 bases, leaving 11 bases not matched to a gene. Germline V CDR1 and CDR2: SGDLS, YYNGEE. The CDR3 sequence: CASSSGSPGLAGGEQYF. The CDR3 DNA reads TGTGCCAGCAGCTCCGGGTCCCCGGGACTAGCGGGAGGCGAGCAGTACTTC. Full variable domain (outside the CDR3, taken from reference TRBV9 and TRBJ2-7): DSGVTQTPKHLITATGQRVTLRCSPRSGDLSVYWYQQSLDQGLQFLIQYYNGEERAKGNILERFSAQQFPDLHSELNLSSLELGDSALYFCASSSGSPGLAGGEQYFGPGTRLTVT.

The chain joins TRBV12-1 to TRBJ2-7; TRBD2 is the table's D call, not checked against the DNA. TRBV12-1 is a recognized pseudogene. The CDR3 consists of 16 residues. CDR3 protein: CASSFSSGRAGYEQYF. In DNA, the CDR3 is TGTGCCAGCAGCTTTTCTAGCGGGAGGGCCGGGTACGAGCAGTACTTC.

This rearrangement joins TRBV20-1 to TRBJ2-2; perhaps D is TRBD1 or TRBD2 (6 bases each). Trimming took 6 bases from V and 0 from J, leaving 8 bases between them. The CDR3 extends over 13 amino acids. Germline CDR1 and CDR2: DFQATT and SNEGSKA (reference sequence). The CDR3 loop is CSAEGANTGELFF. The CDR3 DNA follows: TGCAGTGCGGAGGGGGCGAACACCGGGGAGCTGTTTTTT.

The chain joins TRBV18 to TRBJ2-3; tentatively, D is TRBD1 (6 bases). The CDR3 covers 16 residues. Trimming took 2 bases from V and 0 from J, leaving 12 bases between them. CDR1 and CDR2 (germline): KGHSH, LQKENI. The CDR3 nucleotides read TGTGCCAGCTCACCAGACAGGTCCCGGAGCACAGATACGCAGTATTTT. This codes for CASSPDRSRSTDTQYF.

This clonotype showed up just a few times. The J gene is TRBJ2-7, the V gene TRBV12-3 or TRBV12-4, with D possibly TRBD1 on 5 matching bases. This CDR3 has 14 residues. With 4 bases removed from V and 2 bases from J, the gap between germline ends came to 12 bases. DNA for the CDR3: TGTGCCAGCAGTTACCAGGACATTGCCTACGAGCAGTACTTC. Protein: CASSYQDIAYEQYF.

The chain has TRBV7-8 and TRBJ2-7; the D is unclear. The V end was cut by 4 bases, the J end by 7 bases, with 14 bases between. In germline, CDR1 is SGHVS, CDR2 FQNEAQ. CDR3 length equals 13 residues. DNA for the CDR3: TGTGCCAGCAGCTCGTCGAGATCGCGGGAGCAGTACTTC. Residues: CASSSSRSREQYF.

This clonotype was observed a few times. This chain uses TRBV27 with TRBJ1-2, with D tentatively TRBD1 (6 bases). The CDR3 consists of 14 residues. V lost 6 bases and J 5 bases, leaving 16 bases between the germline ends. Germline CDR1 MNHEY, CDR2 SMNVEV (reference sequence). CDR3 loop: CASSALDRGYGYTF. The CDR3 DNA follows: TGTGCCAGCAGCGCACTGGACAGAGGGTATGGCTACACCTTC.

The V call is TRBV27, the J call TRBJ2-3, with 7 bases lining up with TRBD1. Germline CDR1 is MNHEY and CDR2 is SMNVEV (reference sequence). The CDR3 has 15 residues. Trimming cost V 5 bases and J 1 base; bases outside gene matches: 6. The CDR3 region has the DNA TGTGCCAGCAGTGAAGGGGGCGCGGGCACAGATACGCAGTATTTT. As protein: CASSEGGAGTDTQYF.

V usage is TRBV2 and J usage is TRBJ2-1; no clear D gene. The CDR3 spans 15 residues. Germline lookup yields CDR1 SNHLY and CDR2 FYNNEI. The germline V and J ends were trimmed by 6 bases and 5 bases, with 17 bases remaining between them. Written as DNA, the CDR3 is TGTGCCAGCAGAGGCTTTTCGGGTCGCAACAATGAGCAGTTCTTC. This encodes CASRGFSGRNNEQFF.

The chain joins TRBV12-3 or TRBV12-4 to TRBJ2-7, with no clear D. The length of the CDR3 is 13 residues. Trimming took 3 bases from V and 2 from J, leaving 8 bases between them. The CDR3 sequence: CASSFEQTYEQYF. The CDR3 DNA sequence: TGTGCCAGCAGTTTTGAGCAGACCTACGAGCAGTACTTC.

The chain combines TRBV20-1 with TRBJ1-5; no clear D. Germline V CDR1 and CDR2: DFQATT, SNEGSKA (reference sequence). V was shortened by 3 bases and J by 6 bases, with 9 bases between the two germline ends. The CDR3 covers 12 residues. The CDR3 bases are TGCAGTGCTAGGGTGGGAAGTCAGCCCCAGCATTTT. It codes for CSARVGSQPQHF.

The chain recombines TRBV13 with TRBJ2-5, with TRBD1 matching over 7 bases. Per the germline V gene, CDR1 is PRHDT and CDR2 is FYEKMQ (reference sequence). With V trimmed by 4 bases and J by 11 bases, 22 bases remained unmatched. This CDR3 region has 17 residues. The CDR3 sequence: CASSWTRTGTVALEQYF. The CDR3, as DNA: TGTGCCAGCAGCTGGACGAGGACCGGGACAGTGGCGTTGGAGCAGTACTTC.